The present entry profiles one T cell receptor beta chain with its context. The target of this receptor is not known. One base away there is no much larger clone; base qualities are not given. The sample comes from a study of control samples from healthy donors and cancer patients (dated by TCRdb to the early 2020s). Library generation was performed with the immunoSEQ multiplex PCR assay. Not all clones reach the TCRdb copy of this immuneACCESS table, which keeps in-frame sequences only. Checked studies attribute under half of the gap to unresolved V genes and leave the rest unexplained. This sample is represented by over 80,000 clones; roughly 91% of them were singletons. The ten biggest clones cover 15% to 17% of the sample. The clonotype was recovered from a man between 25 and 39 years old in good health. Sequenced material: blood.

The CDR3 region: CASTGTRSGTQYF. The bases read TGTGCCAGTACAGGGACGCGTTCGGGTACGCAGTATTTT. The receptor chain draws on TRBV5-8 and TRBJ2-3, and the D gene may be TRBD1, 6 bases matching. CDR1 and CDR2 are drawn from the germline V gene: SGHTS, YDEGEE. From its cysteine to its phenylalanine, the CDR3 spans 13 amino acids. Solely the CDR3 DNA is kept, with 39 bases framed from the first base. V lost 8 bases and J lost 8 bases; the stretch between them is 18 bases long.